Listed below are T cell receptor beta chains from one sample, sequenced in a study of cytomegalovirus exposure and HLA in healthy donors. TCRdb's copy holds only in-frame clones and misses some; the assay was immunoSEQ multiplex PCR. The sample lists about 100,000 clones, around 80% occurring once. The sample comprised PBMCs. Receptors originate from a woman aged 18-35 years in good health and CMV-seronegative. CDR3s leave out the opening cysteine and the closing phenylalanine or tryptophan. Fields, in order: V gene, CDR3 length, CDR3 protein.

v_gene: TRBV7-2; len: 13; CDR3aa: ASSLVRTGTEKLF
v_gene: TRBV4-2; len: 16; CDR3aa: ASSQERFGTATNEKLF
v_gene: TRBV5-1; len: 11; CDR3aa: ASSFQSDQPQH
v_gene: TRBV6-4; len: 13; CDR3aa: ASRSGTREAGELF
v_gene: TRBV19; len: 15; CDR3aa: ASSIGQDRLGNQPQH
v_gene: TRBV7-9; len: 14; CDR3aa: SSSSKDRAHNSPLH
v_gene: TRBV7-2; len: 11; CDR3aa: ASSLAQGHEAF
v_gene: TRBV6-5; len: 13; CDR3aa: ASSHSSGGPNEQF
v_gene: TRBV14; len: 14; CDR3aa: ASSQVGGLAGVRQF
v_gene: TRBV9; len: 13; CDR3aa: ASSVDGSTQETQY
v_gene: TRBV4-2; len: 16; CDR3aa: ASSQRVSWQGSNQPQH
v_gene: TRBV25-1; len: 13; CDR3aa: ASSPGLVDYNEQF
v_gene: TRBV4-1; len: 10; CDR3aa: ASSQGRTEAF
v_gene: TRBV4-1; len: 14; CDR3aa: ASSQDSNRANEKLF
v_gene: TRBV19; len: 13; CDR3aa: ASSLRQDGNSPLH
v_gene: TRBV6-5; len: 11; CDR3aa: ASSYSVADEQY
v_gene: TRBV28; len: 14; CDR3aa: ASSSTRGQGAYEQY
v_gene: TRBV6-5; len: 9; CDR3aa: ASSGGSGYT
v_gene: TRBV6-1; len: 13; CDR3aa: ASSMTSGSYDEQF
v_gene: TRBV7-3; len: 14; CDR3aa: ASSLVGQGATRGYT
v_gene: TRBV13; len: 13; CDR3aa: ASSFAGTSYNEQF
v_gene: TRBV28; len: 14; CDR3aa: ASSYNLGALYNEQF
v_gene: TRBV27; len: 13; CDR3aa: ASSSMGGLNEKLF
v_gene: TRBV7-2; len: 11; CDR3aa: ASTLGNNNEQF
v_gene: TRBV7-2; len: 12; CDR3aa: ASSDQGPNSPLH
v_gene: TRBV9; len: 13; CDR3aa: ASSVGGLSNQPQH
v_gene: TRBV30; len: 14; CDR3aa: AWMGLIPPITDTQY
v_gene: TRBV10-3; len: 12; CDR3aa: AISRTSGSYEQY
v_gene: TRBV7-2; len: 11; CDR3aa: ASSLAARETQY